Shown below are 30 T cell receptor beta chains from a single sample sequenced in a study of control samples from healthy donors and cancer patients. The table came from immunoSEQ multiplex PCR; TCRdb's copy has only in-frame clones and leaves some out. Counted here are some 160,000 clones, 80% to 95% occurring once; the ten biggest clones make up 0.68%. Specimen: blood. All receptors come from a woman aged 30 to 39 in good health.

The genes are TRBV5-4 and TRBJ1-1; weak D call: TRBD1 (5 bases). The CDR3 contains 14 residues. Germline V lookup: CDR1 SGHNT, CDR2 YYREEE (reference sequence). V lost 4 bases, J lost 1 base, and 11 bases lay in between. Written as DNA, the CDR3 is TGTGCCAGCAGCGACATGGGGGGGAACACTGAAGCTTTCTTT. Translation gives CASSDMGGNTEAFF.

V gene TRBV7-3 combines with J gene TRBJ2-1; a possible D gene is TRBD2 (6 bases). Germline V gives CDR1 SGHTA, CDR2 FQGTGA. Trimming pared 2 bases from V and 0 bases from J, leaving 8 bases between. The CDR3 loop spans 15 amino acids. The CDR3 here is CASSLETSSYNEQFF. CDR3 DNA sequence: TGTGCCAGCAGCTTAGAGACTAGCTCCTACAATGAGCAGTTCTTC.

The chain recombines TRBV7-9 with TRBJ1-1, with TRBD1 matching over 7 bases. There are 13 residues in the CDR3. Trimming cost V 6 bases and J 5 bases; bases outside gene matches: 6. CDR1 SEHNR and CDR2 FQNEAQ come from the germline V gene (reference sequence). Here the CDR3 reads CASRRTGGTEAFF. The CDR3 DNA sequence: TGTGCCAGCAGACGGACAGGAGGGACTGAAGCTTTCTTT.

The J gene is TRBJ1-5, the V gene TRBV6-5; no clear D gene. The CDR3 extends over 14 amino acids. Germline CDR1 reads MNHEY; CDR2 reads SVGAGI. V was trimmed by 5 bases and J by 1 base, leaving 9 bases between them. The CDR3 here is CASSPMGSNQPQHF. For the CDR3, the DNA is TGTGCCAGCAGTCCCATGGGGAGCAATCAGCCCCAGCATTTT.

The CDR3 loop reads CASSLGGFGETQYF. CDR3 DNA: TGTGCCAGCAGCTTAGGAGGGTTTGGGGAGACCCAGTACTTC. The V and J genes are TRBV11-3 and TRBJ2-5; D possibly corresponds to TRBD2 (5 bases). Per the germline V gene, CDR1 is SGHNT and CDR2 is YENEEA. The CDR3 length is 14 residues. Trimming cost V 1 base and J 5 bases, with 11 bases left between them.

The chain recombines TRBV4-2 with TRBJ2-1, with a tentative D call TRBD2 (6 bases). The CDR3 extends over 15 amino acids. Germline V CDR1 and CDR2: LGHNA, YNFKEQ. Trimming removed 5 bases at V and 1 base at J, with 12 bases between. The DNA for the CDR3 is TGTGCCAGCAGCTTCCGGACTAATTCCTACAATGAGCAGTTCTTC. Its translation: CASSFRTNSYNEQFF.

V and J are TRBV5-6 and TRBJ2-7, with TRBD1 as a possible D gene (5 bases). The CDR3 spans 13 residues. The germline CDR1 and CDR2 sequences are SGHDT and YYEEEE. V was pared by 6 bases and J by 6 bases, with 16 bases between. CDR3 sequence (DNA): TGTGCCAGCACCCGGCCAGGGTCGGGCGAGCAGTACTTC. This translates into CASTRPGSGEQYF.

This chain joins TRBV10-3 and TRBJ1-2, with D perhaps TRBD1 (5 bases). Germline V CDR1 and CDR2: ENHRY, SYGVKD. V lost 0 bases, J lost 3 bases, and 8 bases lay in between. CDR3 length: 14 amino acids. The CDR3, as DNA: TGTGCCATCAGTGAGTCAGGGGTGTACTATGGCTACACCTTC. Translated, it gives CAISESGVYYGYTF.

The rearrangement links TRBV28 to TRBJ1-4; D is ambiguous. With 8 bases removed from V and 7 bases from J, the gap between germline ends came to 11 bases. The CDR3 extends over 12 amino acids. CDR1 is MDHEN and CDR2 is SYDVKM in the germline V gene. The CDR3 region has the DNA TGTGCCAGCTGGATGGCGGGTGAAAAACTGTTTTTT. Protein sequence: CASWMAGEKLFF.

This rearrangement joins TRBV7-2 to TRBJ2-7; 11 bases match TRBD2. Germline V lookup: CDR1 SGHTA, CDR2 FQGNSA. This CDR3 has 14 amino acids. After removal of 4 bases from V and 7 bases from J, the junction contained 6 bases not matched to a gene. The CDR3: CASSSSSGRREQYF. The CDR3 DNA sequence: TGTGCCAGCAGCTCTTCTAGCGGGAGGAGGGAGCAGTACTTC.

The gene calls are TRBV11-2 and TRBJ1-3; D call uncertain. V gave up 0 bases and J gave up 2 bases, with 14 bases separating them. This CDR3 has 17 residues. Germline-derived CDR1 and CDR2 are SGHAT and FQNNGV. The CDR3 loop is CASSLDWRPPAGNTIYF. The CDR3 nucleotides read TGTGCCAGCAGCTTAGATTGGAGGCCCCCCGCTGGAAACACCATATATTTT.

This clone was seen only a few times. J is TRBJ2-3 and V is TRBV6-5; 11 bases agree with TRBD2. The CDR3 totals 14 residues. V shed 6 bases, J shed 6 bases, and the junction held 5 bases outside the gene matches. CDR1 MNHEY and CDR2 SVGAGI come from the germline V gene. This CDR3 is CASRMTSGTDTQYF. DNA for the CDR3: TGTGCCAGCAGGATGACTAGCGGGACGGATACGCAGTATTTT.

The V and J genes are TRBV9 and TRBJ2-7; possibly TRBD2 for D (5 bases). This CDR3 has 15 amino acids. The V end was cut by 0 bases, the J end by 2 bases, with 12 bases between. Germline V CDR1 and CDR2: SGDLS, YYNGEE. CDR3 coding DNA: TGTGCCAGCAGCGTAGGGGCTAGCACCCCCTACGAGCAGTACTTC. Translating it yields CASSVGASTPYEQYF.

This clone was picked up one time. This sequence joins TRBV5-1 and TRBJ2-5; maybe TRBD2 (6 bases). V dropped 4 bases and J dropped 5 bases, with 21 bases sitting between them. CDR3 length: 16 amino acids. Germline V CDR1 and CDR2: SGHRS, YFSETQ. The CDR3 bases are TGCGCCAGCAGCCAAGGATGGGGGAGGCGGGATGAGACCCAGTACTTC. Translated, it gives CASSQGWGRRDETQYF.

The chain is built from TRBV7-2 and TRBJ1-3; 9 bases are shared with TRBD1. CDR1 is SGHTA and CDR2 is FQGNSA in the germline V gene. This CDR3 contains 19 residues. V lost 1 base and J lost 0; bases outside the gene matches: 10. Here the CDR3 DNA reads TGTGCCAGCAGCTTAGGCGGGGGACAGGGATCTTTCTCTGGAAACACCATATATTTT. As protein: CASSLGGGQGSFSGNTIYF.

This clone was observed a handful of times. J is TRBJ1-4 and V is TRBV6-4; 7 bases match TRBD1. The germline V gene encodes CDR1 MRHNA and CDR2 SNTAGT. Losses at the gene ends were 4 bases for V and 3 bases for J; bases not matched to a gene: 5. The CDR3 extends over 15 amino acids. The CDR3 DNA follows: TGTGCCAGCAGTGCCGGGACAGCCCCTAATGAAAAACTGTTTTTT. As protein: CASSAGTAPNEKLFF.

The chain links TRBV28 to TRBJ2-1; 8 nucleotides line up with TRBD2. Losses at the gene ends were 2 bases for V and 0 bases for J; bases not matched to a gene: 9. Per germline, CDR1 MDHEN and CDR2 SYDVKM. The CDR3 runs 18 residues. The CDR3 reads CASSLNRWGTSSYNEQFF. In DNA form, the CDR3 reads TGTGCCAGCAGTTTAAATAGGTGGGGGACTAGCTCCTACAATGAGCAGTTCTTC.

This chain connects TRBV24-1 to TRBJ1-5, with D perhaps matching TRBD1 (5 bases). Germline CDR1 is KGHDR and CDR2 is SFDVKD. This CDR3 is 16 amino acids long. V lost 2 bases to trimming and J lost 0 bases, with 10 bases between them. CDR3 DNA sequence: TGTGCCACCAGTGATTCCCAGGGTTATAGCAATCAGCCCCAGCATTTT. Protein: CATSDSQGYSNQPQHF.

The V gene is TRBV19, the J gene TRBJ1-5; a possible D gene is TRBD1 (6 bases). CDR1 LNHDA and CDR2 SQIVND come from the germline V gene (reference sequence). The V gene lost 5 bases and the J gene lost 7 bases, with 21 bases spanning the gap. The length of the CDR3 is 16 residues. The CDR3 protein is CASSWGGRSRSQPQHF. CDR3 bases: TGTGCCAGTAGTTGGGGGGGCAGATCTCGTAGCCAGCCCCAGCATTTT. Using reference TRBV19 and TRBJ1-5 for the parts outside the CDR3, the full variable domain is DGGITQSPKYLFRKEGQNVTLSCEQNLNHDAMYWYRQDPGQGLRLIYYSQIVNDFQKGDIAEGYSVSREKKESFPLTVTSAQKNPTAFYLCASSWGGRSRSQPQHFGDGTRLSIL.

V usage is TRBV6-5 and J usage is TRBJ1-3; D remains ambiguous. Trimming shortened V by 7 bases and J by 7 bases, and 8 bases separated the two germline ends. CDR3 length: 11 amino acids. Germline CDR1 and CDR2: MNHEY and SVGAGI. CDR3 nucleotide sequence: TGTGCCAGCATCCATTGGAACACCATATATTTT. As protein: CASIHWNTIYF.

The chain recombines TRBV7-9 with TRBJ2-3; D is uncertain. This CDR3 comprises 17 residues. V shed 1 base and J shed 0 bases, with 14 bases lying between them. From germline, CDR1 is SEHNR and CDR2 FQNEAQ (reference sequence). In nucleotides, the CDR3 is TGTGCCAGCAGCTTAGAAGTAGTTTCCTCTAGCACAGATACGCAGTATTTT. This sequence encodes CASSLEVVSSSTDTQYF.

V usage is TRBV7-8 and J usage is TRBJ2-7; D remains unclear. The CDR3 runs 16 residues. Between the trimmed V and J ends, which lost 1 base and 0 bases, there was a span of 13 bases. Germline V gene sequence: CDR1 SGHVS, CDR2 FQNEAQ. The CDR3 nucleotides are TGTGCCAGCAGCTTAGTTTCTCGGGCTCTCTCCTACGAGCAGTACTTC. Residues: CASSLVSRALSYEQYF.

In regard to this clone: A read error may produce the germline difference seen at one junction end. V usage is TRBV7-7 and J usage is TRBJ2-1; D remains unclear. In germline, CDR1 is SSHAT, CDR2 FNYEAQ (reference sequence). The CDR3 loop spans 15 amino acids. The CDR3 loop is CASSPRIDSYNEQFF. In DNA form, the CDR3 reads TGTGCTAGCAGCCCTCGCATCGACTCCTACAATGAGCAGTTCTTC.

The chain combines TRBV5-1 with TRBJ2-6, with 9 bases lining up with TRBD1. Losses at the gene ends were 4 bases for V and 6 bases for J; bases not matched to a gene: 5. This CDR3 has 15 residues. Germline V gene sequence: CDR1 SGHRS, CDR2 YFSETQ. CDR3 coding DNA: TGCGCCAGCAGCCCTGGACAGGGGCAGGCCAACGTCCTGACTTTC. The encoded protein is CASSPGQGQANVLTF.

This chain links TRBV18 with TRBJ2-6; D not resolved. Per the germline V gene, CDR1 is KGHSH and CDR2 is LQKENI. CDR3 length: 14 residues. Trimming took 3 bases from V and 0 from J, leaving 3 bases between them. The CDR3 here is CASSPNSGANVLTF. Written as DNA, the CDR3 is TGTGCCAGCTCACCGAACTCTGGGGCCAACGTCCTGACTTTC.

The CDR3 protein is CASKLSNQPQHF. For the CDR3, the DNA is TGTGCCAGTAAACTTAGCAATCAGCCCCAGCATTTT. This chain joins TRBV19 and TRBJ1-5; D not certain. The CDR3 consists of 12 residues. Trimming removed 7 bases at V and 0 bases at J, with 4 bases between. The germline CDR1 and CDR2 sequences are LNHDA and SQIVND (reference sequence).

V is TRBV6-4 and J is TRBJ2-1; 8 positions match TRBD1. CDR3 length equals 15 residues. The V and J ends lost 6 bases and 3 bases, in that order; junction bases with no gene match: 7. Looked up from germline, CDR1 is MRHNA and CDR2 is SNTAGT. CDR3 sequence (DNA): TGTGCCAGCAGGAAACAGGGGGAGGACTACAATGAGCAGTTCTTC. Encoded protein: CASRKQGEDYNEQFF.

This clone appeared a single time. This chain links TRBV30 with TRBJ2-3; a possible D gene is TRBD1 (5 bases). The V gene lost 0 bases and the J gene lost 1 base, with 11 bases spanning the gap. Germline lookup yields CDR1 GTSNPN and CDR2 SVGIG (reference sequence). The CDR3 consists of 15 residues. In nucleotides, the CDR3 is TGTGCCTGGAGTGTAGGTGGGGCCCGCACAGATACGCAGTATTTT. Its translation is CAWSVGGARTDTQYF.

This sequence joins TRBV3-1 (or the pseudogene TRBV3-2) and TRBJ2-3; 11 nucleotides agree with TRBD1. The CDR3 is 20 residues long. Germline CDR1 LGHDT, CDR2 YNNKEL (reference sequence). V gave up 0 bases and J gave up 3 bases; unmatched junction bases: 14. The CDR3 reads CASSQEPGDRGAPGTDTQYF. As DNA, the CDR3 is TGTGCCAGCAGCCAAGAGCCCGGGGACAGGGGGGCGCCAGGGACAGATACGCAGTATTTT.

The chain is built from TRBV5-4 and TRBJ1-1, with 7 nucleotides matching TRBD1. J gave up 5 bases and V 3 bases, and 10 bases lay outside the gene matches. Germline lookup yields CDR1 SGHNT and CDR2 YYREEE (reference sequence). The length of the CDR3 is 15 residues. In nucleotides, the CDR3 is TGTGCCAGCAGCTCAATGGACAGGCCCGGGACTGAAGCTTTCTTT. Protein product: CASSSMDRPGTEAFF.